Each of the 7 T cell receptor beta chains below was sequenced from the same sample in a study of shared clonotypes between healthy human individuals. TCRdb's table, derived via immunoSEQ multiplex PCR, lists solely in-frame clones and lacks some. The sample holds about 2.1 million clones; 90% to 95% are singletons and the top ten take less than 2%. Positive CCR7 selection of CD45RO-negative cells yielded the naive CD8 cells, and terminally differentiated effector memory CD45RA+ cells were excluded. The sample was naive CD8+ T cells from PBMCs. These receptors all stem from a man aged 18 to 29 in good health. Some clones in this sample may be carry-over from other donors' samples.

The chain is built from TRBV28 and TRBJ2-7; D may be TRBD1 (6 bases). Germline V gives CDR1 MDHEN, CDR2 SYDVKM. The CDR3 has 17 amino acids. V was cut by 5 bases and J by 0 bases, with 20 bases left in between. The CDR3 nucleotides are TGTGCCAGCAGTCAACTTACAGGGTTTACAAGCTCCTACGAGCAGTACTTC. Translated: CASSQLTGFTSSYEQYF. The full variable domain, completed using reference TRBV28 and TRBJ2-7, is DVKVTQSSRYLVKRTGEKVFLECVQDMDHENMFWYRQDPGLGLRLIYFSYDVKMKEKGDIPEGYSVSREKKERFSLILESASTNQTSMYLCASSQLTGFTSSYEQYFGPGTRLTVT.

The V and J genes are TRBV7-9 and TRBJ2-3, with TRBD2 matching over 8 bases. This CDR3 is 15 amino acids long. Per the germline V gene, CDR1 is SEHNR and CDR2 is FQNEAQ (reference sequence). V gave up 11 bases and J gave up 10 bases; unmatched junction bases: 20. CDR3 region: CALSIAAGVRGAQYF. The CDR3 coding sequence is TGTGCCCTTAGCATCGCAGCGGGAGTACGCGGTGCGCAGTATTTT.

The CDR3 protein is CASSAGGSLGETQYF. Here the CDR3 DNA reads TGTGCCAGCAGCGCGGGGGGGTCTCTTGGGGAGACCCAGTACTTC. The rearrangement joins TRBV9 to TRBJ2-5, with 8 bases matching TRBD2. Germline values: CDR1 SGDLS, CDR2 YYNGEE. CDR3 length: 15 residues. Trimming took 3 bases from V and 5 from J; bases not matched to a gene: 9.

This chain connects TRBV9 to TRBJ2-7; D gene uncertain. CDR1 and CDR2 from the germline V gene are SGDLS and YYNGEE. V was cut by 2 bases and J by 6 bases, with 12 bases left in between. There are 13 residues in the CDR3. The CDR3 nucleotides are TGTGCCAGCAGCGTGACCGGAGCAGCCGAGCAGTACTTC. This translates into CASSVTGAAEQYF.

This rearrangement joins TRBV4-3 to TRBJ2-2; 9 nucleotides match TRBD1. With V trimmed by 0 bases and J by 5 bases, 4 bases remained unmatched. This CDR3 region has 16 residues. In germline, CDR1 is LGHNA, CDR2 YSLEER. This CDR3 reads CASSQETGGWTGELFF. CDR3 coding DNA: TGCGCCAGCAGCCAAGAAACAGGGGGCTGGACCGGGGAGCTGTTTTTT.

The chain employs TRBV4-1 and TRBJ2-5, with D unresolved. The DNA end favors TRBJ2-7, so the J call may be wrong. The CDR3 has 14 amino acids. Per the germline V gene, CDR1 is MGHRA and CDR2 is YSYEKL. The CDR3 bases are TGCGCCAGCAGCCTGGCCGGCTCGACCTACGAGCAGTACTTC. Translation gives CASSLAGSTYEQYF.

V usage is TRBV7-6 and J usage is TRBJ2-5; D remains ambiguous. The CDR3 is 12 residues long. Germline V gene data show CDR1 as SGHVS and CDR2 as FNYEAQ. V shed 5 bases and J shed 7 bases, with 11 bases lying between them. DNA of the CDR3: TGTGCCAGCAGCCGAGACCCTGGGACCCAGTACTTC. Protein product: CASSRDPGTQYF.